The T cell receptor (beta chain) described here comes from a study of cytomegalovirus exposure and HLA in healthy donors. In this sample, this clone turned up a few times. V gave up 3 bases and J gave up 7 bases, with 16 bases separating them. Per the germline V gene, CDR1 is MNHEY and CDR2 is SMNVEV (reference sequence). The CDR3 covers 15 residues. Donors sampled were nominally healthy, though unrecorded immune exposures were likely. The PCR made use of 60 Vbeta and 13 Jbeta primers. Profiling relied on immunoSEQ multiplex PCR, and the TCRdb table lists in-frame clones only, not all of them. The sample contains more than 150,000 clones, about 79% of which appear only once.

The chain has TRBV27 and TRBJ1-5, with TRBD1 as a possible D gene (5 bases). The sequenced material came from PBMCs. The clonotype originates from a girl aged 2 to 9 in good health and CMV-seropositive. The CDR3 reads CASSFRGTPDQPQHF. The CDR3 DNA follows: TGTGCCAGCAGTTTTCGCGGGACTCCAGACCAGCCCCAGCATTTT.